The 28 T cell receptor beta chains below come from one sample, sequenced in a study of T cells after posttransplantation cyclophosphamide. Assay used: immunoSEQ multiplex PCR; TCRdb lists only in-frame clones, some missing. Counted here are approximately 26,000 clones, roughly 90% occurring once; the ten biggest clones make up around 3.3%. Specimen: PBMCs. Receptor source: a man aged 50-59 years.

This chain connects TRBV10-3 to TRBJ1-2, with D perhaps TRBD1 (5 bases). V lost 2 bases and J 8 bases, leaving 18 bases between the germline ends. The CDR3 extends over 15 amino acids. The germline V gene has CDR1 ENHRY and CDR2 SYGVKD. In DNA, the CDR3 is TGTGCCATCAGTGAGGGAGGGGCAGGACAAGAAGGCTACACCTTC. Translation gives CAISEGGAGQEGYTF.

The gene calls are TRBV5-1 and TRBJ2-3; maybe TRBD2 (6 bases). In germline, CDR1 is SGHRS, CDR2 YFSETQ. CDR3 size: 18 residues. With 0 bases removed from V and 6 bases from J, the gap between germline ends came to 23 bases. CDR3 in DNA: TGCGCCAGCAGCTTGGAACGTGGGGGACTCGTGCCCTTCGATACGCAGTATTTT. This encodes CASSLERGGLVPFDTQYF.

The chain is built from TRBV18 and TRBJ1-2, with D perhaps matching TRBD1 (6 bases). The CDR3 has 14 amino acids. V shed 0 bases and J shed 5 bases, with 10 bases lying between them. CDR1 KGHSH and CDR2 LQKENI come from the germline V gene. This chain's CDR3 is CASSPPGAVYGYTF. The CDR3 DNA reads as TGTGCCAGCTCACCACCGGGGGCAGTTTATGGCTACACCTTC.

The V and J genes are TRBV4-1 and TRBJ2-7, with D perhaps TRBD1 (6 bases). The CDR3 totals 16 residues. CDR1 and CDR2 from the germline V gene are MGHRA and YSYEKL. V was trimmed by 1 base and J by 9 bases, leaving 22 bases between them. CDR3 in amino acids: CASSQALQGKWVGQYF. CDR3 bases: TGCGCCAGCAGCCAAGCCCTGCAGGGGAAATGGGTTGGGCAGTACTTC.

V usage is TRBV14 and J usage is TRBJ2-5; tentatively, D is TRBD2 (6 bases). In germline, CDR1 is SGHDN, CDR2 FVKESK. The CDR3 totals 13 residues. The V end was cut by 7 bases, the J end by 7 bases, with 16 bases between. In nucleotides, the CDR3 is TGTGCCAGCAATTCCTGGGAGGAAGGGACCCAGTACTTC. It translates to CASNSWEEGTQYF.

The chain links TRBV18 to TRBJ2-1; D is unclear. CDR3 length: 13 residues. V lost 5 bases and J lost 6, with 11 bases in between. Germline values: CDR1 KGHSH, CDR2 LQKENI. The CDR3 nucleotides read TGTGCCAGCTCAACCAATAGAGGCAATGAGCAGTTCTTC. This encodes CASSTNRGNEQFF.

The chain links TRBV7-9 to TRBJ1-5; D is possibly TRBD1 (5 bases). Trimming stripped 3 bases from V and 0 bases from J, with 18 bases between. Per the germline V gene, CDR1 is SEHNR and CDR2 is FQNEAQ (reference sequence). The CDR3 extends over 18 amino acids. CDR3 residues: CASSFGGGTYYSNQPQHF. CDR3 nucleotide sequence: TGTGCCAGCAGCTTCGGGGGGGGGACCTACTATAGCAATCAGCCCCAGCATTTT.

The V gene is TRBV7-9, the J gene TRBJ2-6; D may be TRBD1 (5 bases). The germline CDR1 and CDR2 sequences are SEHNR and FQNEAQ (reference sequence). V shed 5 bases and J shed 1 base, with 15 bases lying between them. The CDR3 has 17 amino acids. The CDR3 region is CASSPLGSGSGANVLTF. CDR3 DNA sequence: TGTGCCAGCAGCCCCCTAGGGTCAGGGTCTGGGGCCAACGTCCTGACTTTC.

This chain connects TRBV6-1 to TRBJ1-1; 8 nucleotides align to TRBD1. V trimming: 11 bases; J trimming: 5 bases; junction bases outside the gene matches: 13. The CDR3 runs 14 residues. Per the germline V gene, CDR1 is MNHNS and CDR2 is SASEGT. CDR3 in amino acids: CACARTGRGTEAFF. CDR3 DNA: TGTGCCTGCGCCCGGACAGGGAGAGGTACTGAAGCTTTCTTT.

The chain joins TRBV7-2 to TRBJ2-2; 9 nucleotides match TRBD1. The CDR3 runs 16 residues. Germline V gene sequence: CDR1 SGHTA, CDR2 FQGNSA. V shed 5 bases, J shed 5 bases, and the junction held 9 bases outside the gene matches. CDR3 sequence reads: CASSPRDRVSTGELFF. CDR3 bases: TGTGCCAGCAGCCCGCGGGACAGGGTATCAACCGGGGAGCTGTTTTTT. Using reference TRBV7-2 and TRBJ2-2 for the parts outside the CDR3, the full variable domain is GAGVSQSPSNKVTEKGKDVELRCDPISGHTALYWYRQSLGQGLEFLIYFQGNSAPDKSGLPSDRFSAERTGGSVSTLTIQRTQQEDSAVYLCASSPRDRVSTGELFFGEGSRLTVL.

J is TRBJ2-6 and V is TRBV19; D gene uncertain. This CDR3 has 18 amino acids. The ends were cut back, 4 bases at V and 0 bases at J, with 16 bases in the middle. Germline CDR1 reads LNHDA; CDR2 reads SQIVND (reference sequence). Here the CDR3 DNA reads TGTGCCAGTAGTAAAGGCTTGAGACTGCTCTCTGGGGCCAACGTCCTGACTTTC. Protein: CASSKGLRLLSGANVLTF.

The chain carries TRBV7-2 and TRBJ1-1; 7 bases line up with TRBD1. The CDR3 length is 12 residues. Germline trimming cut 3 bases from V and 9 bases from J; bases unmatched to any gene: 4. Germline assignment: CDR1 SGHTA and CDR2 FQGNSA. The DNA of the CDR3 is TGTGCCAGCAGCTTCAGGACAGGCCAAGCTTTCTTT. It translates to CASSFRTGQAFF.

J is TRBJ2-1 and V is TRBV7-2; 7 nucleotides match TRBD1. This CDR3 region has 12 residues. Germline V lookup: CDR1 SGHTA, CDR2 FQGNSA. After removal of 4 bases from V and 8 bases from J, the junction contained 2 bases not matched to a gene. CDR3 DNA: TGTGCCAGCAGCTATACAGGGGATGAGCAGTTCTTC. It specifies CASSYTGDEQFF.

This clone was counted a few times. The J gene is TRBJ1-6, the V gene TRBV5-1; D is ambiguous. Germline CDR1 reads SGHRS; CDR2 reads YFSETQ. The germline V and J ends were trimmed by 5 bases and 7 bases, with 16 bases remaining between them. The CDR3 is 15 residues long. The DNA for the CDR3 is TGCGCCAGCAGGGGCCAGAGGGCCGAAAATTCACCCCTCCACTTT. Translating gives CASRGQRAENSPLHF.

The V call is TRBV29-1, the J call TRBJ2-2; D unclear. Germline-derived CDR1 and CDR2 are SQVTM and ANQGSEA. The CDR3 consists of 14 residues. V was trimmed by 8 bases and J by 2 bases, leaving 15 bases between them. The CDR3: CSTQVASNTGELFF. The CDR3 region has the DNA TGCAGCACCCAGGTGGCCAGCAACACCGGGGAGCTGTTTTTT.

The gene calls are TRBV19 and TRBJ1-5, with D perhaps matching TRBD1 (6 bases). Per the germline V gene, CDR1 is LNHDA and CDR2 is SQIVND (reference sequence). Trimming shortened V by 4 bases and J by 5 bases, and 12 bases separated the two germline ends. This CDR3 is built from 14 residues. The CDR3 is CASSTTGRDQPQHF. The CDR3 DNA is TGTGCCAGTAGTACTACAGGGAGGGATCAGCCCCAGCATTTT.

The genes are TRBV6-5 and TRBJ1-5; 12 bases fit TRBD1. V trimming: 2 bases; J trimming: 9 bases; junction bases outside the gene matches: 5. CDR1 and CDR2 from the germline V gene are MNHEY and SVGAGI. The CDR3 loop spans 15 amino acids. CDR3 residues: CASSYGDRGLWPQHF. DNA for the CDR3: TGTGCCAGCAGTTACGGGGACAGGGGGCTGTGGCCCCAGCATTTT.

This chain links TRBV7-9 with TRBJ2-5; D is possibly TRBD1 (7 bases). The CDR3 is 15 residues long. Trimming took off 2 bases at V and 4 bases at J, with 14 bases between the two ends. Germline V gene lookup returns CDR1 SEHNR and CDR2 FQNEAQ (reference sequence). The CDR3 region is CASSLQPGGRETQYF. Written as DNA, the CDR3 is TGTGCCAGCAGCTTACAACCAGGGGGGAGAGAGACCCAGTACTTC.

This rearrangement joins TRBV6-5 to TRBJ2-1; D might be TRBD2 (6 bases). Trimming removed 7 bases at V and 13 bases at J, with 26 bases between. This CDR3 spans 15 amino acids. Germline lookup yields CDR1 MNHEY and CDR2 SVGAGI. In DNA form, the CDR3 reads TGTGCCAGCACTATCACTACGGGACTCGGTTTGACCCAGTTCTTC. Protein sequence: CASTITTGLGLTQFF.

This chain uses TRBV30 with TRBJ1-2, with TRBD1 identical over 8 bases. The CDR3 consists of 13 residues. Germline CDR1 and CDR2: GTSNPN and SVGIG (reference sequence). V lost 5 bases to trimming and J lost 7 bases; unmatched junction nucleotides: 9. CDR3 region: CAWHRDRPFGYTF. CDR3 bases: TGTGCCTGGCACCGGGACAGGCCTTTTGGCTACACCTTC.

The V gene is TRBV7-3, the J gene TRBJ1-6; TRBD1 aligns across 7 bases. The ends lost 5 bases at V and 5 bases at J; junction bases unmatched: 9. The CDR3 spans 16 residues. Germline V lookup: CDR1 SGHTA, CDR2 FQGTGA. The CDR3 region is CASSLTGGQNNSPLHF. The CDR3 DNA follows: TGTGCCAGCAGCCTGACTGGGGGACAGAATAATTCACCCCTCCACTTT.

This clone appeared a few times. The chain links TRBV5-5 to TRBJ1-4, with D perhaps TRBD1 (5 bases). The V end was cut by 1 base, the J end by 7 bases, with 14 bases between. The CDR3 covers 15 residues. Germline V lookup: CDR1 SGHKS, CDR2 YYEKEE (reference sequence). The CDR3 reads CASSLRGPKGEKLFF. The CDR3 bases are TGTGCCAGCAGCTTGAGGGGCCCCAAGGGTGAAAAACTGTTTTTT.

The chain carries TRBV5-4 and TRBJ2-3; no firm D call. The V gene's germline CDR1 is SGHNT and CDR2 YYREEE (reference sequence). The CDR3 is 14 amino acids. Trimming took off 0 bases at V and 3 bases at J, with 8 bases between the two ends. The CDR3 sequence: CASSLDWSTDTQYF. The CDR3 DNA reads TGTGCCAGCAGCTTGGATTGGAGTACAGATACGCAGTATTTT. The variable domain in full, with the rest retrieved from reference TRBV5-4 and TRBJ2-3, is ETGVTQSPTHLIKTRGQQVTLRCSSQSGHNTVSWYQQALGQGPQFIFQYYREEENGRGNFPPRFSGLQFPNYSSELNVNALELDDSALYLCASSLDWSTDTQYFGPGTRLTVL.

V gene TRBV5-1 combines with J gene TRBJ1-3; D is unresolved. The CDR3 totals 14 residues. CDR1 and CDR2 (germline): SGHRS, YFSETQ. Trimming took off 4 bases at V and 4 bases at J, with 12 bases between the two ends. The CDR3: CASSDPTRGNTIYF. Here the CDR3 DNA reads TGCGCCAGCAGCGACCCGACGAGGGGAAACACCATATATTTT.

The rearrangement uses TRBV9 and TRBJ2-3, with 8 bases matching TRBD2. The CDR3 runs to 15 residues. CDR1 SGDLS and CDR2 YYNGEE come from the germline V gene. The ends lost 3 bases at V and 5 bases at J; junction bases unmatched: 8. The CDR3 sequence is CASSAGTSPRDTQYF. The CDR3 DNA reads TGTGCCAGCAGCGCTGGGACTAGTCCCAGAGATACGCAGTATTTT.

This rearrangement joins TRBV18 to TRBJ1-5, with TRBD1 identical over 7 bases. CDR3 length: 16 amino acids. Germline assignment: CDR1 KGHSH and CDR2 LQKENI. Unmatched junction bases numbered 9, after V lost 3 bases and J lost 4 bases. The CDR3 DNA sequence: TGTGCCAGCTCACCCTCATCGGGACAGCAAAATCAGCCCCAGCATTTT. Translation gives CASSPSSGQQNQPQHF.

The chain carries TRBV15 and TRBJ1-5; 8 bases map to TRBD1. Germline CDR1 LNHNV, CDR2 YYDKDF (reference sequence). J gave up 6 bases and V 5 bases, and 9 bases lay outside the gene matches. The CDR3 has 15 amino acids. The CDR3 here is CATSRVWGQAQPQHF. DNA of the CDR3: TGTGCCACCAGCCGGGTGTGGGGACAGGCTCAGCCCCAGCATTTT.

This rearrangement joins TRBV6-4 to TRBJ1-5; D is ambiguous. The CDR3 covers 14 residues. Trimming shortened V by 5 bases and J by 0 bases, and 8 bases separated the two germline ends. Germline values: CDR1 MRHNA, CDR2 SNTAGT. CDR3 DNA sequence: TGTGCCAGCAGTAGAGAACCTAGCAATCAGCCCCAGCATTTT. It translates to CASSREPSNQPQHF.